A single T cell receptor (beta chain) is shown here with its context. The target antigen is unknown. The data stem from a study of vaccination effects on CD4 cells after COVID-19. Culture proceeded for more than 8 days, and CD4+ T cells were then isolated. The healthy vaccine recipients, who had no prior SARS-CoV-2 infection, showed negative nucleocapsid antibodies. Days 3 and 7 saw half the medium replaced with IL-2 medium. Per the germline V gene, CDR1 is SQVTM and CDR2 is ANQGSEA. The CDR3 consists of 13 residues. V gave up 8 bases and J gave up 4 bases; unmatched junction bases: 4. Only in-frame clones appear in the TCRdb table, and some are missing; sequencing was by immunoSEQ multiplex PCR. Among about 25,000 clones listed, roughly 73% were seen once.

The input for sequencing was CD4+ T cells from PBMCs cultured without peptide, taken before COVID-19 vaccination. The chain employs TRBV29-1 and TRBJ2-1; the match to TRBD2 covers 11 bases. This clonotype was obtained from a human donor who received a COVID-19 vaccine. The DNA of the CDR3 is TGCAGCTGGGGACTAGCGGAGTACAATGAGCAGTTCTTC. Its protein product is CSWGLAEYNEQFF.